This TCR beta chain was identified during a study of blood T cell repertoires in COVID-19. Per the study methods: Amplification from reference gene primers served as the basis for estimated nucleated cell counts. Sequencing was performed with immunoSEQ multiplex PCR; in TCRdb, only in-frame clones are kept and a portion is missing. The V and J calls and clone size are taken from that table; D and trimming were inferred from the DNA. The sample lists 130,000 or so clones, 85% to 90% occurring once. This clone appeared a single time. V shed 5 bases and J shed 3 bases, with 8 bases lying between them. The CDR3 length is 12 residues.

The chain uses TRBV12-3 or TRBV12-4 and TRBJ2-7, with TRBD1 as a possible D gene (5 bases). Sequenced sample: peripheral blood. The TCR sequence derives from a man in his 70s with active or convalescent COVID-19. CDR3 residues: CASSPQGYEQYF. The CDR3 DNA reads TGTGCCAGCAGTCCCCAGGGCTACGAGCAGTACTTC.